This is a list of T cell receptor beta chains from one sample in a study of technical replicates of blood from several donors. Assay used: immunoSEQ multiplex PCR; TCRdb lists only in-frame clones, some missing. This table has approximately 89,000 clones, roughly 94% appearing once. The sequenced sample consisted of T cells isolated from PBMCs. The source of these receptors is a human donor in good health. The conserved cysteine and the conserved F or W are not part of the CDR3 here. Some rows mark clone size as missing; the rest say once, few, many or name a class of expanded clone.

ASKSDWNQPQH,TRBV6-6,TRBJ1-5,-
ASSLLDRTGELF,TRBV27,TRBJ2-2,-
ASSQFKGTSGSSSYEQY,TRBV14,TRBJ2-7,once
ASSSRQGQGYGYT,TRBV5-5,TRBJ1-2,-
ASRGDRVSNQPQH,TRBV2,TRBJ1-5,-
ASSHGSGGAKGSGELF,TRBV7-9,TRBJ2-2,-
ASSRGGYGYT,TRBV27,TRBJ1-2,-
AWEGGQSDTQY,TRBV30,TRBJ2-3,-
ASSESAGGYSEQF,TRBV6-4,TRBJ2-1,-
ASSFRQGAGEQY,TRBV27,TRBJ2-7,-
ASSGSPTMGAYTEAF,TRBV2,TRBJ1-1,-
ASSYTQRGHTEAF,TRBV6-5,TRBJ1-1,-
ASSRGETQY,TRBV6-5,TRBJ2-5,once
ASSLFLGGSGNEQF,TRBV28,TRBJ2-1,-
ASSFTTLGERELF,TRBV27,TRBJ2-2,-
ASSQVEAVSYEQY,TRBV14,TRBJ2-7,-
ASKIGTSGGDTQY,TRBV7-2,TRBJ2-3,-
ASSRDRNTEAF,TRBV5-1,TRBJ1-1,-
ASSLLGTSGQETQY,TRBV28,TRBJ2-5,-
ASSSPTSPQTQY,TRBV7-9,TRBJ2-5,-
ASSYSQDSNTEAF,TRBV6-6,TRBJ1-1,-
SFSGTGEHEQY,TRBV29-1,TRBJ2-7,-
ASSLSQGGEQY,TRBV7-3,TRBJ2-7,-
ASSQGTGSYEQY,TRBV7-9,TRBJ2-7,-
ASSSGTGYYGYT,TRBV7-6,TRBJ1-2,-
ASSIGQGAYGYT,TRBV7-9,TRBJ1-2,-
ASSPPTRASYGYT,TRBV18,TRBJ1-2,-
ASSDVAAEAF,TRBV6-1,TRBJ1-1,-
ASSLRTTLTVYEQY,TRBV11-3,TRBJ2-7,-
ASSLGRGASSGNTIY,TRBV5-1,TRBJ1-3,-
ASRSRGSGLGNEQF,TRBV5-8,TRBJ2-1,-
ASSPHRGYGYT,TRBV9,TRBJ1-2,once
ASSSPLVGGELF,TRBV7-2,TRBJ2-2,-
ASSLGQGSNQPQH,TRBV7-9,TRBJ1-5,few
ASSYSGVDEKLF,TRBV6-5,TRBJ1-4,-
ASSLLAGVSYNEQF,TRBV5-1,TRBJ2-1,-
ASSGLAGGIDTQY,TRBV2,TRBJ2-3,-
ASSILEGVSGNTIY,TRBV19,TRBJ1-3,-
ASSESLQETQY,TRBV25-1,TRBJ2-5,-
AAGRQPQH,TRBV27,TRBJ1-5,once
ASSLAVDAGEKLF,TRBV11-2,TRBJ1-4,-
ASSFSGTASNYGYT,TRBV7-2,TRBJ1-2,-
ASSEWAGGSKNIQY,TRBV2,TRBJ2-4,once
ASSEGTSALNEQF,TRBV9,TRBJ2-1,-
ASSTLAGLTYEQY,TRBV7-8,TRBJ2-7,once
ASSFLNQPQH,TRBV27,TRBJ1-5,-
ASSLGAGYNEQF,TRBV7-2,TRBJ2-1,-
ASSQSPEDSYEQY,TRBV7-6,TRBJ2-7,-
ASSYGNYPEQY,TRBV5-1,TRBJ2-7,-